This is a list of T cell receptor beta chains from one sample in a study of PD-1 blockade in classical Hodgkin lymphoma. TCRdb's copy holds only in-frame clones and misses some; the assay was immunoSEQ multiplex PCR. Seen here are roughly 40,000 clones, about 72% observed once, and the top ten hold 3%. Source: peripheral blood mononuclear cells (PBMCs), taken at baseline. The receptors here all came from a human donor with classical Hodgkin lymphoma. The CDR3 runs from the conserved cysteine through the conserved F or W. A D gene is named only where the DNA matches it firmly. Clone size, where shown, is once, few, many, or a class for clones that have expanded.

j_gene	d_gene	abundance	v_gene	CDR3nt	CDR3aa
TRBJ2-5	TRBD2	once	TRBV5-4	TGTGCCAGCAGCTTGAGCGGGGGAGCTGGGGAGACCCAGTACTTC	CASSLSGGAGETQYF
TRBJ1-2	NA	NA	TRBV29-1	TGCAGCGTTGAAGATCCTATGGGAGGCTACACCTTC	CSVEDPMGGYTF
TRBJ2-6	NA	NA	TRBV6-4	TGTGCCAGCAGTGAAGGGAGGTCAAGCGGGGCCAACGTCCTGACTTTC	CASSEGRSSGANVLTF
TRBJ1-2	TRBD1	NA	TRBV5-6	TGTGCCAGCAGCCGGACAGGGCGAAGGGGGAATGGCTACACCTTC	CASSRTGRRGNGYTF
TRBJ2-1	NA	NA	TRBV13	TGTGCCAGCAGCCGGGGTCGCAATGAGCAGTTCTTC	CASSRGRNEQFF
TRBJ2-2	NA	NA	TRBV30	TGTGCCTGGAGTGTAGGGGGAACAGTTACCGGGGAGCTGTTTTTT	CAWSVGGTVTGELFF
TRBJ1-6	NA	few	TRBV7-2	TGTGCCAGCAGCTTAGAACGCGGCTCACCCCTCCACTTT	CASSLERGSPLHF
TRBJ2-1	TRBD2	NA	TRBV9	TGTGCCAGCAGGGCGGGAGGAGGGAATGAGCAGTTCTTC	CASRAGGGNEQFF
TRBJ1-2	NA	few	TRBV29-1	TGCAGCGTTGTGGGCGGTCCGGACAGAGCTAACTATGGCTACACCTTC	CSVVGGPDRANYGYTF
TRBJ1-4	TRBD1	NA	TRBV30	TGTGCCCTCCAAGACAGGGGTGAAAAACTGTTTTTT	CALQDRGEKLFF
TRBJ1-2	NA	NA	TRBV28	TGTGCCAGCAGTGCGGACGGACGGCGGCTGGTTCGCTACACCTTC	CASSADGRRLVRYTF
TRBJ1-2	NA	NA	TRBV7-2	TGTGCCAGCAGCTTGGGTCGGTCGTATGGCTACACCTTC	CASSLGRSYGYTF
TRBJ2-1	NA	NA	TRBV30	TGTGCCTGTACAGGGAGCTCCTACAATGAGCAGTTCTTC	CACTGSSYNEQFF
TRBJ2-1	NA	medium-sized	TRBV27	TGTGCCAGCAGTTTAGCGCTCTCCTACAATGAGCAGTTCTTC	CASSLALSYNEQFF
TRBJ1-1	NA	medium-sized	TRBV7-9	TGTGCCAGCAGTGCCCTCAGGGGAGGTCATACTGAAGCTTTCTTT	CASSALRGGHTEAFF